A single sample is the source of the 21 T cell receptor beta chains below, sequenced in a study of cytomegalovirus exposure and HLA in healthy donors. PCR employed 60 Vbeta and 13 Jbeta primers. Assay: immunoSEQ multiplex PCR; the TCRdb copy retains only in-frame clones and omits some. The profile shows some 120,000 clones, roughly four fifths of them singletons. Source material: PBMCs. The receptors come from a woman aged 45-59 years in good health and CMV-seropositive.

The rearrangement uses TRBV5-6 and TRBJ1-2, with a weak D call TRBD1 (5 bases). Germline lookup yields CDR1 SGHDT and CDR2 YYEEEE. V lost 2 bases and J 3 bases, leaving 11 bases between the germline ends. This CDR3 comprises 14 residues. Here the CDR3 DNA reads TGTGCCAGCAGCTTTAGGAGGGGCGACTATGGCTACACCTTC. It is translated as CASSFRRGDYGYTF.

The CDR3 here is CASSPAGSGANVLTF. CDR3 DNA sequence: TGTGCCAGTAGTCCTGCAGGCTCTGGGGCCAACGTCCTGACTTTC. This chain connects TRBV19 to TRBJ2-6; D gene unclear. The germline V and J ends were trimmed by 5 bases and 0 bases, with 8 bases remaining between them. The CDR3 totals 15 residues. Germline V gene sequence: CDR1 LNHDA, CDR2 SQIVND (reference sequence). Full variable domain (outside the CDR3, taken from reference TRBV19 and TRBJ2-6): DGGITQSPKYLFRKEGQNVTLSCEQNLNHDAMYWYRQDPGQGLRLIYYSQIVNDFQKGDIAEGYSVSREKKESFPLTVTSAQKNPTAFYLCASSPAGSGANVLTFGAGSRLTVL.

The V gene is TRBV19, the J gene TRBJ1-4; TRBD1 matches 8 bases. The CDR3 sequence is 16 residues long. V lost 10 bases and J lost 0; bases outside the gene matches: 10. CDR1 and CDR2 from the germline V gene are LNHDA and SQIVND (reference sequence). CDR3 region: CATQRQGSTTNEKLFF. The CDR3 nucleotides read TGTGCCACACAGAGACAGGGGAGTACAACTAATGAAAAACTGTTTTTT. Based on the CDR3 plus reference TRBV19 and TRBJ1-4, the full variable domain is DGGITQSPKYLFRKEGQNVTLSCEQNLNHDAMYWYRQDPGQGLRLIYYSQIVNDFQKGDIAEGYSVSREKKESFPLTVTSAQKNPTAFYLCATQRQGSTTNEKLFFGSGTQLSVL.

V is TRBV27 and J is TRBJ1-4; 11 positions agree with TRBD1. From germline, CDR1 is MNHEY and CDR2 SMNVEV (reference sequence). This CDR3 is 13 amino acids long. Trimming removed 6 bases from V and 11 bases from J; junction bases left unmatched: 5. As DNA, the CDR3 is TGTGCCAGCAGAGGACAGGGGGCCCCCAAACTGTTTTTT. The encoded protein is CASRGQGAPKLFF.

This clone has only a few counts. A read error may account for a junction end that differs from germline. Other DNA sequences in the sample encode the same CDR3. The CDR3 loop reads CASSVYAGAVYEQYF. CDR3 nucleotides: TGTGCCAGTAGTGTTTACGCAGGGGCGGTGTACGAGCAGTACTTC. This rearrangement joins TRBV2 to TRBJ2-7, with D perhaps matching TRBD1 (6 bases). The CDR3 covers 15 residues. CDR1 and CDR2 (germline): SNHLY, FYNNEI. The full variable domain, in which reference TRBV2 and TRBJ2-7 provide the parts outside the CDR3, is EPEVTQTPSHQVTQMGQEVILRCVPISNHLYFYWYRQILGQKVEFLVSFYNNEISEKSEIFDDQFSVERPDGSNFTLKIRSTKLEDSAMYFCASSVYAGAVYEQYFGPGTRLTVT.

The V gene is TRBV7-2, the J gene TRBJ1-4, with a weak D call TRBD1 (6 bases). CDR1 is SGHTA, CDR2 FQGNSA, per germline. V lost 4 bases, J lost 7 bases, and 19 bases lay in between. CDR3 length: 16 residues. The CDR3 protein is CASSSNTVRGGEKLFF. CDR3 DNA sequence: TGTGCCAGCAGCTCGAATACAGTGAGGGGGGGTGAAAAACTGTTTTTT.

The CDR3 nucleotides are TGCGCCAGCAGCCAAATTAGTAGCGGGGCGGCAGATACGCAGTATTTT. This gives the protein CASSQISSGAADTQYF. This chain links TRBV4-3 with TRBJ2-3; 8 bases match TRBD2. The CDR3 has 16 amino acids. Trimming at V came to 2 bases and at J to 4 bases, leaving 8 bases not matched to a gene. Germline V gene data show CDR1 as LGHNA and CDR2 as YSLEER.

The chain combines TRBV2 with TRBJ1-2, with D possibly TRBD1 on 5 matching bases. Trimming pared 3 bases from V and 0 bases from J, leaving 14 bases between. CDR3 size: 16 residues. Germline lookup yields CDR1 SNHLY and CDR2 FYNNEI. The CDR3 spells CASSEVDSSSNYGYTF. CDR3 in DNA: TGTGCCAGCAGTGAGGTCGACAGCAGCTCTAACTATGGCTACACCTTC.

The chain links TRBV6-1 to TRBJ2-5, with 9 bases identical to TRBD2. Per germline, CDR1 MNHNS and CDR2 SASEGT. The CDR3 is 15 amino acids. The V gene end was trimmed by 3 bases and the J gene end by 2 bases; junction bases not matched to a gene: 4. CDR3 bases: TGTGCCAGCAGTGATGTGCTAGCGGGACAAGAGACCCAGTACTTC. This gives the protein CASSDVLAGQETQYF.

As concerns this clone: A junction end diverges from the germline sequence, so it may reflect a read error. This chain connects TRBV7-9 to TRBJ1-5, with a weak D call TRBD1 (5 bases). The length of the CDR3 is 16 residues. CDR1 is SEHNR and CDR2 is FQNEAQ in the germline V gene (reference sequence). The CDR3: CSSSLGWQGWNQPQHF. Written as DNA, the CDR3 is TGTTCCAGCAGCTTAGGTTGGCAGGGATGGAATCAGCCCCAGCATTTT.

J is TRBJ2-7 and V is TRBV6-5; 7 bases are shared with TRBD1. Losses at the gene ends were 5 bases for V and 3 bases for J; bases not matched to a gene: 10. CDR1 and CDR2 from the germline V gene are MNHEY and SVGAGI. This CDR3 region has 15 residues. CDR3 region: CASSPWDRISYEQYF. CDR3 bases: TGTGCCAGCAGTCCCTGGGACAGAATAAGCTACGAGCAGTACTTC.

J is TRBJ1-2 and V is TRBV4-2; D ambiguous. Germline loops: CDR1 LGHNA, CDR2 YNFKEQ. CDR3 length: 14 amino acids. Trimming pared 0 bases from V and 0 bases from J, leaving 5 bases between. The CDR3 spells CASSQDFSNYGYTF. Written as DNA, the CDR3 is TGTGCCAGCAGCCAAGATTTCTCTAACTATGGCTACACCTTC.

The V gene is TRBV2, the J gene TRBJ2-1; possibly TRBD2 for D (5 bases). In germline, CDR1 is SNHLY, CDR2 FYNNEI. The CDR3 extends over 14 amino acids. Trimming pared 7 bases from V and 5 bases from J, leaving 15 bases between. In DNA, the CDR3 is TGTGCCAGCACGGAGGATGTTGGGCACAATGAGCAGTTCTTC. Residues: CASTEDVGHNEQFF.

Comment on this clone: Its ends do not fully match the called genes, so a read error is possible. The genes are TRBV7-9 and TRBJ2-5, with D perhaps matching TRBD1 (5 bases). Looked up from germline, CDR1 is SEHNR and CDR2 is FQNEAQ (reference sequence). The CDR3 runs 14 residues. For the CDR3, the DNA is TGTTCCAGCAGCTTAATCGGACAAGGAGAGACCCAGTACTTC. Protein sequence: CSSSLIGQGETQYF. Supplemented by reference TRBV7-9 and TRBJ2-5, the full variable domain reads DTGVSQNPRHKITKRGQNVTFRCDPISEHNRLYWYRQTLGQGPEFLTYFQNEAQLEKSRLLSDRFSAERPKGSFSTLEIQRTEQGDSAMYLCSSSLIGQGETQYFGPGTRLLVL.

J is TRBJ1-2 and V is TRBV18; no reliable D call. Germline CDR1 and CDR2: KGHSH and LQKENI. This CDR3 spans 16 amino acids. Trimming removed 3 bases from V and 1 base from J, with 15 bases in between. The CDR3 nucleotides are TGTGCCAGCTCACCTAGCGAGGACGGAGTTAACTATGGCTACACCTTC. This encodes CASSPSEDGVNYGYTF.

The J gene is TRBJ1-2, the V gene TRBV6-5; TRBD1 might be the D (5 bases). Trimming left V 0 bases short and J 9 bases short, with 14 bases between. Germline-derived CDR1 and CDR2 are MNHEY and SVGAGI. The CDR3 has 14 residues. The DNA for the CDR3 is TGTGCCAGCAGTTACTCTCTGGGGGGAGCGAGCTACACCTTC. Protein product: CASSYSLGGASYTF.

The table lists this clone with a few counts. CDR3 residues: CASSSGRDQETQYF. DNA for the CDR3: TGCGCCAGCAGCTCTGGGCGGGATCAAGAGACCCAGTACTTC. V gene TRBV5-1 combines with J gene TRBJ2-5, with D maybe TRBD2 (6 bases). Trimming took 3 bases from V and 2 from J, leaving 11 bases between them. The CDR3 loop spans 14 amino acids. The germline CDR1 and CDR2 sequences are SGHRS and YFSETQ.

J is TRBJ2-7 and V is TRBV9, with no clear D. CDR1 and CDR2 (germline): SGDLS, YYNGEE. This CDR3 is built from 17 residues. V dropped 0 bases and J dropped 4 bases, with 20 bases sitting between them. The CDR3 DNA is TGTGCCAGCAGCGTAGATGTATCGGGTAGGCGGCCTTACGAGCAGTACTTC. It encodes CASSVDVSGRRPYEQYF.

The J gene is TRBJ1-2, the V gene TRBV6-1, with D possibly matching TRBD1 (6 bases). The V gene's germline CDR1 is MNHNS and CDR2 SASEGT. V was trimmed by 7 bases and J by 3 bases, leaving 12 bases between them. The CDR3 is made up of 13 amino acids. This chain's CDR3 is CASTPGVDYGYTF. DNA of the CDR3: TGTGCCAGCACCCCAGGGGTGGACTATGGCTACACCTTC.

This clone has a handful of counts. The CDR3 region is CASSEGRDLEQFF. DNA for the CDR3: TGTGCCAGCAGTGAAGGGAGGGACTTGGAGCAGTTCTTC. The V call is TRBV6-5, the J call TRBJ2-1, with TRBD2 matching 7 bases. The CDR3 spans 13 residues. V lost 5 bases and J lost 10; bases outside the gene matches: 8. Germline V CDR1 and CDR2: MNHEY, SVGAGI.

The chain joins TRBV30 to TRBJ1-6; D is unresolved. CDR3 size: 14 residues. The germline V gene encodes CDR1 GTSNPN and CDR2 SVGIG (reference sequence). V gave up 2 bases and J gave up 10 bases, with 15 bases separating them. In nucleotides, the CDR3 is TGTGCCTGGAGTCGTGTACTACAATACTCACCCCTCCACTTT. This translates into CAWSRVLQYSPLHF.